One and the same sample provided the 22 T cell receptor beta chains below, sequenced in a study of T cell repertoires in cytomegalovirus infection. Their antigens remain unidentified. TCRdb re-called the reads through MiXCR, storing one row per CDR3 protein. The profile shows 150,000 or so distinct CDR3 sequences, less than 25% of them singletons. Specimen: CD8+ T cells from cultured PBMCs, collected from culture after CMV antigen stimulation. These receptors originate from a human donor in good health (CMV status not recorded). Some clones in this sample may be carry-over from other donors' samples.

The sample holds a few counts of this clonotype. The rearrangement joins TRBV27 to TRBJ1-1, with unresolved D. Germline V gives CDR1 MNHEY, CDR2 SMNVEV (reference sequence). V dropped 3 bases and J dropped 4 bases, with 9 bases sitting between them. CDR3 length: 13 residues. Here the CDR3 reads CASSFGSGTEAFF. Written as DNA, the CDR3 is TGTGCCAGCAGTTTTGGTAGCGGCACTGAAGCTTTCTTT.

This clonotype has at least ten counts. The genes are TRBV7-2 and TRBJ1-5; the D gene is possibly TRBD1 (6 bases). This CDR3 region has 15 residues. V was shortened by 5 bases and J by 4 bases, with 15 bases between the two germline ends. Germline CDR1 is SGHTA and CDR2 is FQGNSA. CDR3 bases: TGTGCCAGCAGCCCACGCGGGACACTTAATCAGCCCCAGCATTTT. Protein sequence: CASSPRGTLNQPQHF.

The rearrangement uses TRBV7-2 and TRBJ2-7; 11 nucleotides match TRBD2. The CDR3 covers 18 residues. Trimming cost V 1 base and J 0 bases; bases outside gene matches: 8. Germline V gene sequence: CDR1 SGHTA, CDR2 FQGNSA. The chain's CDR3 is CASSLGLAGTTSSYEQYF. The CDR3, as DNA: TGTGCCAGCAGCTTAGGACTAGCGGGGACCACAAGCTCCTACGAGCAGTACTTC.

The chain employs TRBV6-5 and TRBJ1-1, with unresolved D. With 2 bases removed from V and 0 bases from J, the gap between germline ends came to 10 bases. The CDR3 length is 15 residues. The germline gives CDR1 MNHEY, CDR2 SVGAGI. The CDR3 nucleotides are TGTGCCAGCAGTTACGGCAGGCCCATGAACACTGAAGCTTTCTTT. This encodes CASSYGRPMNTEAFF.

The rearrangement links TRBV6-1 to TRBJ1-1, with a possible D match to TRBD1 (6 bases). The CDR3 has 13 residues. Trimming removed 4 bases from V and 4 bases from J, with 10 bases in between. CDR1 MNHNS and CDR2 SASEGT come from the germline V gene. The CDR3 DNA follows: TGTGCCAGCAGTGCAGGGGTTGGCACTGAAGCTTTCTTT. Its protein product is CASSAGVGTEAFF.

This clonotype was seen only a few times. This chain links TRBV6-1 with TRBJ2-7; D is possibly TRBD1 (6 bases). Germline V gene lookup returns CDR1 MNHNS and CDR2 SASEGT. Between the trimmed V and J ends, which lost 5 bases and 7 bases, there was a span of 9 bases. The CDR3 runs to 11 residues. DNA for the CDR3: TGTGCCAGCAGTTACGACAGGGAGCAGTACTTC. Translated, it gives CASSYDREQYF.

There are a few counts of this clonotype. The CDR3 region has the DNA TGTGCCAGCAGCTCCGGACAGGGAGTGGGCCAACTGAACACTGAAGCTTTCTTT. This gives the protein CASSSGQGVGQLNTEAFF. V is TRBV7-2 and J is TRBJ1-1, with 8 bases matching TRBD1. This CDR3 is built from 18 residues. V lost 4 bases, J lost 0 bases, and 13 bases stayed unmatched. Germline V CDR1 and CDR2: SGHTA, FQGNSA.

This clonotype was seen a handful of times. The genes are TRBV28 and TRBJ1-3; 10 bases fit TRBD1. Looked up from germline, CDR1 is MDHEN and CDR2 is SYDVKM. V lost 6 bases, J lost 5 bases, and 4 bases stayed unmatched. This CDR3 has 14 residues. The CDR3 sequence is CASRTGQGRNTIYF. CDR3 nucleotide sequence: TGTGCCAGCAGGACGGGACAGGGGCGAAACACCATATATTTT.

The genes are TRBV6-5 and TRBJ2-7; TRBD1 might be the D (6 bases). CDR1 MNHEY and CDR2 SVGAGI come from the germline V gene. V dropped 8 bases and J dropped 1 base, with 15 bases sitting between them. The CDR3 has 14 residues. The DNA of the CDR3 is TGTGCCAGCGGGATGACCGGGACATCCTACGAGCAGTACTTC. Translation gives CASGMTGTSYEQYF.

The V gene is TRBV6-6, the J gene TRBJ2-7, with 9 positions matching TRBD1. The CDR3 runs to 15 residues. J was trimmed by 2 bases and V by 6 bases; bases with no gene match: 8. Germline V CDR1 and CDR2: MNHNY, SVGAGI (reference sequence). CDR3 in amino acids: CASSFGDRVAYEQYF. The CDR3 DNA is TGTGCCAGCAGCTTTGGGGACAGGGTTGCCTACGAGCAGTACTTC.

This clonotype was detected only a few times. An end of the junction differs from the germline gene, which may be a read error. This chain links TRBV7-9 with TRBJ2-7; D is uncertain. CDR1 and CDR2 (germline): SEHNR, FQNEAQ (reference sequence). This CDR3 comprises 12 residues. The CDR3 DNA reads TGTGCCAGCAGCTTAGGTACTACTTCTGGAAACTTC. Amino acid sequence: CASSLGTTSGNF.

This clonotype came up a few times. The gene calls are TRBV27 and TRBJ1-1, with 8 bases matching TRBD1. After removal of 5 bases from V and 0 bases from J, the junction contained 14 bases not matched to a gene. The CDR3 is made up of 18 amino acids. Germline V lookup: CDR1 MNHEY, CDR2 SMNVEV (reference sequence). CDR3: CASSPLRTGSGMNTEAFF. The CDR3 nucleotides are TGTGCCAGCAGTCCCCTCCGGACAGGGTCAGGTATGAACACTGAAGCTTTCTTT.

This clonotype came up a few times. The chain links TRBV12-3 or TRBV12-4 to TRBJ1-1; 12 nucleotides line up with TRBD1. With V trimmed by 5 bases and J by 1 base, 11 bases remained unmatched. This CDR3 is 18 amino acids long. In nucleotides, the CDR3 is TGTGCCAGCAGTGGAGGGACAGGGGGCGAACTGTGGAACACTGAAGCTTTCTTT. Protein sequence: CASSGGTGGELWNTEAFF.

The chain uses TRBV5-4 and TRBJ1-6, with D perhaps matching TRBD1 (5 bases). This CDR3 is built from 16 residues. Trimming pared 4 bases from V and 5 bases from J, leaving 16 bases between. The germline V gene encodes CDR1 SGHNT and CDR2 YYREEE (reference sequence). The CDR3 here is CASSSPGTEHNSPLHF. As DNA, the CDR3 is TGTGCCAGCAGCAGTCCAGGGACGGAACATAATTCACCCCTCCACTTT.

This clonotype appeared a few times. The chain carries TRBV4-1 and TRBJ2-6; no firm D call. V was shortened by 3 bases and J by 2 bases, with 8 bases between the two germline ends. The CDR3 contains 15 residues. CDR1 and CDR2 (germline): MGHRA, YSYEKL. CDR3 nucleotides: TGCGCCAGCAGCCATGCGTATACTGGGGCCAACGTCCTGACTTTC. Protein sequence: CASSHAYTGANVLTF.

V gene TRBV29-1 combines with J gene TRBJ2-1; maybe TRBD2 (6 bases). From germline, CDR1 is SQVTM and CDR2 ANQGSEA. The length of the CDR3 is 14 residues. V was shortened by 2 bases and J by 2 bases, with 10 bases between the two germline ends. The CDR3 loop reads CSVEPGETYNEQFF. CDR3 nucleotide sequence: TGCAGCGTTGAACCGGGGGAGACCTACAATGAGCAGTTCTTC.

This chain connects TRBV6-2 or TRBV6-3 to TRBJ2-2; 9 nucleotides agree with TRBD2. The CDR3 consists of 15 residues. V gave up 7 bases and J gave up 1 base; unmatched junction bases: 4. CDR1 MNHEY and CDR2 SVGEGT come from the germline V gene. CDR3 protein: CASISLAGNTGELFF. CDR3 DNA: TGTGCCAGCATTTCACTAGCGGGGAACACCGGGGAGCTGTTTTTT.

This clonotype was found many times. The rearrangement links TRBV7-2 to TRBJ1-1, with no clear D. V lost 0 bases and J lost 0, with 14 bases in between. In germline, CDR1 is SGHTA, CDR2 FQGNSA. The CDR3 runs to 17 residues. As DNA, the CDR3 is TGTGCCAGCAGCTTAGCAGTAGGGCAGCGTATGAACACTGAAGCTTTCTTT. Translated, it gives CASSLAVGQRMNTEAFF.

The rearrangement uses TRBV7-2 and TRBJ2-7; tentatively, D is TRBD1 or TRBD2 (5 bases each). Germline assignment: CDR1 SGHTA and CDR2 FQGNSA. The V and J ends lost 5 bases and 3 bases respectively, with 29 bases between them. The CDR3 length is 19 residues. CDR3 amino acids: CASSRPPVLRDGIYYEQYF. The CDR3 DNA is TGTGCCAGCAGCCGACCACCCGTTTTGAGGGACGGAATTTACTACGAGCAGTACTTC.

This clonotype was seen more than once but under ten times. This rearrangement joins TRBV20-1 to TRBJ2-7; a possible D gene is TRBD1 (5 bases). Germline values: CDR1 DFQATT, CDR2 SNEGSKA (reference sequence). Deletions cut 1 base from V and 0 bases from J, with 13 bases between. The CDR3 is made up of 15 amino acids. The CDR3 DNA reads TGCAGTGCTAGAGCCCAAAGGACACCCTCCTACGAGCAGTACTTC. Its protein product is CSARAQRTPSYEQYF.

With regard to this clonotype: The CDR3 ends on some other residue instead of the conserved phenylalanine or tryptophan, so this is likely a read error. This rearrangement joins TRBV28 to TRBJ1-1, with 7 bases lining up with TRBD1. The CDR3 is 14 residues long. CDR1 and CDR2 (germline): MDHEN, SYDVKM. J lost 10 bases, V lost 6 bases, and 14 bases had no gene match. CDR3 sequence reads: CASSWDRGTFGAFI. CDR3 DNA: TGTGCCAGCAGCTGGGACAGAGGGACTTTTGGAGCTTTCATT.

The chain joins TRBV7-9 to TRBJ2-7; weak D call: TRBD1 (6 bases). The CDR3 extends over 14 amino acids. Germline assignment: CDR1 SEHNR and CDR2 FQNEAQ (reference sequence). V was pared by 4 bases and J by 2 bases, with 12 bases between. DNA for the CDR3: TGTGCCAGCAGCTCAGGGGTACGAACCTACGAGCAGTACTTC. This translates into CASSSGVRTYEQYF. Together with reference TRBV7-9 and TRBJ2-7, the CDR3 gives the full variable domain: DTGVSQNPRHKITKRGQNVTFRCDPISEHNRLYWYRQTLGQGPEFLTYFQNEAQLEKSRLLSDRFSAERPKGSFSTLEIQRTEQGDSAMYLCASSSGVRTYEQYFGPGTRLTVT.